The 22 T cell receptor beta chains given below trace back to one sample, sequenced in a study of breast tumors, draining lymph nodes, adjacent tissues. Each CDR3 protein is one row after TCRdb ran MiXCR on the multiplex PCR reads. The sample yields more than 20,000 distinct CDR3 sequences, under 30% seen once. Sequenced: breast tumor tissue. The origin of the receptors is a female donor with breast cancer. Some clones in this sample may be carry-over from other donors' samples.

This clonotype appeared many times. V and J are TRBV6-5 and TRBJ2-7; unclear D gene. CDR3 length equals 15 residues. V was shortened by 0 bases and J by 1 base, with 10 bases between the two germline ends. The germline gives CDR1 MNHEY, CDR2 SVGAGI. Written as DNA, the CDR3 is TGTGCCAGCAGTTACTCGCGGTTTTCTTCCTACGAGCAGTACTTC. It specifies CASSYSRFSSYEQYF.

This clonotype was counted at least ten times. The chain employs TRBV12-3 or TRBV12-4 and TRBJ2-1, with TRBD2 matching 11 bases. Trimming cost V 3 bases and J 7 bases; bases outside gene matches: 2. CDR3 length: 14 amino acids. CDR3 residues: CASSFGLAGNEQFF. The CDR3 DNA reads TGTGCCAGCAGTTTTGGACTAGCGGGTAATGAGCAGTTCTTC.

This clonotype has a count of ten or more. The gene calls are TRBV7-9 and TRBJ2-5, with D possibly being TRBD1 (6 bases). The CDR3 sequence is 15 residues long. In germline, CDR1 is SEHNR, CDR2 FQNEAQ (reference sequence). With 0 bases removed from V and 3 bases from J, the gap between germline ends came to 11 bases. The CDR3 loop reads CASSLARQGKETQYF. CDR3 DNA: TGTGCCAGCAGCTTAGCGCGTCAGGGGAAAGAGACCCAGTACTTC.

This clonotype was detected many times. The CDR3, as DNA: TGCGCCAGCAGCCAACCTCCGAAAGAGACCCAGTACTTC. It yields the protein CASSQPPKETQYF. This chain uses TRBV4-1 with TRBJ2-5; D call uncertain. The V end was cut by 2 bases, the J end by 3 bases, with 7 bases between. The CDR3 has 13 residues. CDR1 is MGHRA and CDR2 is YSYEKL in the germline V gene.

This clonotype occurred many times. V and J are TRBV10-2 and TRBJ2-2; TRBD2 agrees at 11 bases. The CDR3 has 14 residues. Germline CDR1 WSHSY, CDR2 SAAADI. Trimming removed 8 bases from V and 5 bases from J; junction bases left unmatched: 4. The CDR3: CASRIAGGTGELFF. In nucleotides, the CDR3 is TGCGCCAGCCGCATAGCGGGAGGGACCGGGGAGCTGTTTTTT.

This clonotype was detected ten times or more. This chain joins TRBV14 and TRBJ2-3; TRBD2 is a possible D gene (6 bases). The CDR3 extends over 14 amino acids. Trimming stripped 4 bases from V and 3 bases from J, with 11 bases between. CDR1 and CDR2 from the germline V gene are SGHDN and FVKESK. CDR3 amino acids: CASSLLGGTDTQYF. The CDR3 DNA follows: TGTGCCAGCAGCCTCTTGGGGGGAACAGATACGCAGTATTTT.

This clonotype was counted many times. CDR3 nucleotide sequence: TGTGCCAGCAGCCAAGACAGGAGCTCCTACGAGCAGTACTTC. Residues: CASSQDRSSYEQYF. The chain couples TRBV6-1 to TRBJ2-7, with D possibly matching TRBD1 (6 bases). Germline CDR1 is MNHNS and CDR2 is SASEGT. V lost 6 bases and J lost 0, with 12 bases in between. The CDR3 spans 14 residues.

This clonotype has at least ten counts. The CDR3 is CASRTYNEQFF. DNA for the CDR3: TGTGCCAGCAGGACCTACAATGAGCAGTTCTTC. J is TRBJ2-1 and V is TRBV12-3 or TRBV12-4; unclear D gene. Trimming left V 6 bases short and J 2 bases short, with 2 bases between. The CDR3 runs to 11 residues.

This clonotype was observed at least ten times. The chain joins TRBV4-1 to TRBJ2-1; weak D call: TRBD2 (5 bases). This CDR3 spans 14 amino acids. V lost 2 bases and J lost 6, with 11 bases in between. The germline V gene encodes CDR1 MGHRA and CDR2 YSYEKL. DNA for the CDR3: TGCGCCAGCAGCCAACTAGCCCCTCGCAATGAGCAGTTCTTC. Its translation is CASSQLAPRNEQFF.

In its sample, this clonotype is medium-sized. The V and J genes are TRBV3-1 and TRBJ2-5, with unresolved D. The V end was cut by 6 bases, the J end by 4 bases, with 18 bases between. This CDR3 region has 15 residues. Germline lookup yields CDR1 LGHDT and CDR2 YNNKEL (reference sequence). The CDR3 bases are TGTGCCAGCAGGCATTCACGAAATTCAGGAGAGACCCAGTACTTC. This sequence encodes CASRHSRNSGETQYF.

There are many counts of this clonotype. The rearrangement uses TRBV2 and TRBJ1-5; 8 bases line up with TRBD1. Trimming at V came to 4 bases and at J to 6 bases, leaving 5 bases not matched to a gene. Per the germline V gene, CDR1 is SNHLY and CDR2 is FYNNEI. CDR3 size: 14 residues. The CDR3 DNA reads TGTGCCAGCAGTGCTACAGGGGGTATTCAGCCCCAGCATTTT. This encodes CASSATGGIQPQHF.

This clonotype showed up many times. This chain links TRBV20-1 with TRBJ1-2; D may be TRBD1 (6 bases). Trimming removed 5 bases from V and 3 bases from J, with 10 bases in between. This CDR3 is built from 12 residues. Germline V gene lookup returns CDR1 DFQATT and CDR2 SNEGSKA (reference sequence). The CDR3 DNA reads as TGCAGTGCTTATACAGGGTACTATGGCTACACCTTC. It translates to CSAYTGYYGYTF.

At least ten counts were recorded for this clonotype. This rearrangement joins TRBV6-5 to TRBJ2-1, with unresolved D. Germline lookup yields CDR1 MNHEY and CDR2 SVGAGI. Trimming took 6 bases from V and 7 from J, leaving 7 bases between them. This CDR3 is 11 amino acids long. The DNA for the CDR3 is TGTGCCAGCAGCGTGCGGAATGAGCAGTTCTTC. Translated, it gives CASSVRNEQFF.

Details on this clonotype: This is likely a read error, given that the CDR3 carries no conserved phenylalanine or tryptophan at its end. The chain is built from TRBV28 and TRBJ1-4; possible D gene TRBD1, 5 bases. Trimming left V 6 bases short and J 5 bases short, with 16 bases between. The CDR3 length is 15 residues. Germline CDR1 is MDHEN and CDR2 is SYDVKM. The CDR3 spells CASSSGGRTNEKLFL. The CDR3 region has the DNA TGTGCCAGCAGCTCCGGAGGACGGACAAATGAAAAACTGTTTCTT.

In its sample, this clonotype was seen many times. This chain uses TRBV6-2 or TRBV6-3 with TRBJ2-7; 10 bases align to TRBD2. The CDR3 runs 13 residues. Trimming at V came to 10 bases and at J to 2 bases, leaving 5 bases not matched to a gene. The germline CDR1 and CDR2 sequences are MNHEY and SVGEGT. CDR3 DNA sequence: TGTGCCACGGGACTAGCGCCTACCTACGAGCAGTACTTC. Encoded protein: CATGLAPTYEQYF.

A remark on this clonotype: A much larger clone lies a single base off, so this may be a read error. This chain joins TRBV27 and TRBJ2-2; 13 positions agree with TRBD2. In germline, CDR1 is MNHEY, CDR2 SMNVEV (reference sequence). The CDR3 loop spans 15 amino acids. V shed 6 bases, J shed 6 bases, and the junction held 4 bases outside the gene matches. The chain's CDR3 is CASRGLAGPAGELFF. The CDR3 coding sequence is TGTGCCAGCAGGGGACTAGCGGGACCTGCCGGGGAGCTGTTTTTT.

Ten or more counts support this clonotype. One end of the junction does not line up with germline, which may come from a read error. CDR3: CASREGTGVGGYTF. In DNA, the CDR3 is TGTGCCAGCAGAGAAGGAACAGGGGTTGGTGGCTACACCTTC. The V and J genes are TRBV6-1 and TRBJ1-2; 7 bases fit TRBD1. CDR1 and CDR2 from the germline V gene are MNHNS and SASEGT. This CDR3 is 14 amino acids long.

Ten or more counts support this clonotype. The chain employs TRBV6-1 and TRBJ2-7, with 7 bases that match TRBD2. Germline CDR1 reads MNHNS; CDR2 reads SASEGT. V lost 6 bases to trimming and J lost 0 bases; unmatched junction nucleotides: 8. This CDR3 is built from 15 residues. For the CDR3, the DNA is TGTGCCAGCAGCGCCAGCGGGACGAGCTCCTACGAGCAGTACTTC. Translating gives CASSASGTSSYEQYF.

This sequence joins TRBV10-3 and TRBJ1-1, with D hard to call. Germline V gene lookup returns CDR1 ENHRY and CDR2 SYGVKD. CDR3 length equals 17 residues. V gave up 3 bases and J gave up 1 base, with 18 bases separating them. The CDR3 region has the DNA TGTGCCATCAGTGATCGACGGGCTCCCTTTAAGAACACTGAAGCTTTCTTT. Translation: CAISDRRAPFKNTEAFF.

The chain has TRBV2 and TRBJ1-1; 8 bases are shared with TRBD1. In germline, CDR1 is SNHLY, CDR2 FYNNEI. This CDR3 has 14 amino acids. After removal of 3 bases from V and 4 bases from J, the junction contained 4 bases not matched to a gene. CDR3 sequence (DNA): TGTGCCAGCAGTGAGGAACAGGGGGGCACTGAAGCTTTCTTT. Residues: CASSEEQGGTEAFF.

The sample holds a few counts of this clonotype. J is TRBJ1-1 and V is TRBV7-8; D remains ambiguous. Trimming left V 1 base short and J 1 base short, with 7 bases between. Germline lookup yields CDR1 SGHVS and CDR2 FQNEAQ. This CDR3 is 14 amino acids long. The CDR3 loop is CASSLDSANTEAFF. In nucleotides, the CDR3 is TGTGCCAGCAGCTTAGACAGCGCGAACACTGAAGCTTTCTTT.

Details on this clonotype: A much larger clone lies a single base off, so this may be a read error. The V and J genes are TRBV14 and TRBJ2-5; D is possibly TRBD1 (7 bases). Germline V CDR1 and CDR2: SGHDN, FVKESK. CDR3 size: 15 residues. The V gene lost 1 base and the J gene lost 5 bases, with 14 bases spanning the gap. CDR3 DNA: TGTGCCAGCAGCCAAGTCAGGGGGGCGCGGGAGACCCAGTACTTC. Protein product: CASSQVRGARETQYF.